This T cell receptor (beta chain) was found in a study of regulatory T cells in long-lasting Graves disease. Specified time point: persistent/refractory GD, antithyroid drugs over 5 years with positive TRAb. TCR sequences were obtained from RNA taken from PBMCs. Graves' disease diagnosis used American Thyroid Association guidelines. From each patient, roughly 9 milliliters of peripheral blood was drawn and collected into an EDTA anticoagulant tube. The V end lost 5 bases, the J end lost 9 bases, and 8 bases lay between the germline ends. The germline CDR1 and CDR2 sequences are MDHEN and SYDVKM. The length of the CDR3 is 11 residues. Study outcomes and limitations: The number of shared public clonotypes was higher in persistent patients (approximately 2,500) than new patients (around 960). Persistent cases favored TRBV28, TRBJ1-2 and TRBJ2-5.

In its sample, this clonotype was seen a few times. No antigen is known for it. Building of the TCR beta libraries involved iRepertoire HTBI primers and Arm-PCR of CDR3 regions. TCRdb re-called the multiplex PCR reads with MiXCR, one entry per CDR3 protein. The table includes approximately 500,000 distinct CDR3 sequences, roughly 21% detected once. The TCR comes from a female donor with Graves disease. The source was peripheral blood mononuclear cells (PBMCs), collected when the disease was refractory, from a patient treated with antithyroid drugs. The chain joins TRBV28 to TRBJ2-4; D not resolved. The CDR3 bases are TGTGCCAGCAGTAATAAGCCCATTCAGTACTTC. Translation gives CASSNKPIQYF.